This T cell receptor (beta chain) was found in a study of cytomegalovirus exposure and HLA in healthy donors. Study-wide points: In vitro assays verified that a few CMV-associated chains recognized CMV antigens specifically. Most TCR sequences showed up rarely, but some public TCRs showed up in many donors. HLA alleles showed associations with 16,951 TCR beta sequences in a later analysis, at a 0.05 false discovery rate.

Regarding this clone: Its antigen is currently unknown.

Healthy bone marrow donors made up the donors. 13 Jbeta primers and 60 Vbeta primers were used for the PCR. Clones were sequenced by immunoSEQ multiplex PCR, and TCRdb holds only the in-frame ones, with some missing. The table includes about 140,000 clones, 72% detected once. There are 12 residues in the CDR3. Germline V gene data show CDR1 as SQVTM and CDR2 as ANQGSEA. V gave up 8 bases and J gave up 1 base, with 11 bases separating them. The V and J genes are TRBV29-1 and TRBJ1-1; D unclear. The sample consisted of PBMCs. This TCR derives from a man in his fifties in good health and CMV-seropositive. The CDR3 is CSTDQANTEAFF. CDR3 sequence (DNA): TGCAGCACTGACCAGGCGAACACTGAAGCTTTCTTT.